Listed below are T cell receptor beta chains from one sample, sequenced in a study of CD8 T cells in ankylosing spondylitis. One entry per CDR3 protein results from TCRdb running MiXCR on the 5' RACE reads. This table holds 700,000 to 1,000,000 distinct CDR3 sequences, 12% found once. Sequencing was carried out using blood, either unsorted or a sorted T cell fraction (not recorded which). The receptor source for this set is a male donor with ankylosing spondylitis. Each CDR3 is given with its conserved first and last residue. Each record gives: J gene, clone size, D gene, V gene, CDR3 protein, CDR3 DNA. The D gene is left open where the match is weak. Not all rows give a size; the values are once, few, many and, for expanded clones, a class.

>TRBJ2-1|-|TRBD2|TRBV5-1
CASSLIAGVRNEQFF
TGCGCCAGCAGCTTGATAGCGGGAGTAAGAAATGAGCAGTTCTTC
>TRBJ2-7|few|TRBD2|TRBV7-2
CASSFLAGPYEQYF
TGTGCCAGCAGCTTCCTAGCGGGGCCCTACGAGCAGTACTTC
>TRBJ2-5|-|TRBD2|TRBV7-2
CASSIPGLAGREAQYF
TGTGCCAGCAGCATCCCGGGACTAGCGGGACGGGAGGCCCAGTACTTC
>TRBJ1-2|-|-|TRBV7-2
CASSPQTYYGYTF
TGTGCCAGCAGCCCACAGACATACTATGGCTACACCTTC
>TRBJ2-3|few|-|TRBV6-5
CASSYSFHTDTQYF
TGTGCCAGCAGTTACTCTTTTCACACAGATACGCAGTATTTT
>TRBJ2-3|-|-|TRBV5-1
CASSSGGGNYPADTQYF
TGCGCCAGCAGCTCCGGGGGTGGGAATTACCCCGCAGATACGCAGTATTTT
>TRBJ2-7|few|-|TRBV5-1
CASRVVGGEQYF
TGCGCCAGCAGGGTTGTGGGGGGAGAGCAGTACTTC
>TRBJ1-5|-|-|TRBV15
CATSWGRRVQPQHF
TGTGCCACCTCTTGGGGAAGACGGGTTCAGCCCCAGCATTTT
>TRBJ1-1|few|-|TRBV12-5
CASGLVLGGEAFF
TGTGCTAGTGGTTTGGTACTTGGGGGTGAAGCTTTCTTT
>TRBJ2-7|many|-|TRBV6-2/TRBV6-3
CASSSYRHEQYF
TGTGCCAGCAGCTCATACCGCCACGAGCAGTACTTC
>TRBJ1-1|few|-|TRBV18
CASSFDLMNTEAFF
TGTGCCAGCTCATTCGACCTCATGAACACTGAAGCTTTCTTT
>TRBJ2-6|few|TRBD1|TRBV18
CASSPRGTGSSGANVLTF
TGTGCCAGCTCACCGAGGGGGACAGGGAGCTCTGGGGCCAACGTCCTGACTTTC
>TRBJ1-2|many|-|TRBV7-2
CASSPGPRYGYTF
TGTGCCAGCAGTCCGGGGCCGCGATATGGCTACACCTTC
>TRBJ2-4|few|-|TRBV5-4
CASSYQPGPSDIQYF
TGTGCCAGCAGCTACCAACCGGGGCCCTCGGACATTCAGTACTTC
>TRBJ2-7|-|-|TRBV6-1
CASSDHSRYEQYF
TGTGCCAGCAGTGACCACAGCCGATACGAGCAGTACTTC
>TRBJ2-3|-|-|TRBV9
CASSVDGINTDTQYF
TGTGCCAGCAGCGTAGATGGTATCAACACAGATACGCAGTATTTT
>TRBJ2-1|few|-|TRBV7-2
CASSPRGATSYNEQFF
TGTGCCAGCAGCCCTAGAGGGGCCACCTCCTACAATGAGCAGTTCTTC
>TRBJ1-2|few|TRBD1|TRBV6-2/TRBV6-3
CASSPEGQRFNYGYTF
TGTGCCAGCAGCCCGGAGGGACAGCGATTTAACTATGGCTACACCTTC
>TRBJ2-3|few|-|TRBV20-1
CSARDLTRGSTDTQYF
TGCAGTGCTAGAGATCTGACGCGGGGTAGCACAGATACGCAGTATTTT
>TRBJ2-1|-|-|TRBV18
CASSPLVGVSYNEQFF
TGTGCCAGCTCACCACTTGTTGGGGTATCCTACAATGAGCAGTTCTTC
>TRBJ1-2|many|-|TRBV5-1
CASSLNGDAGNYGYTF
TGCGCCAGCAGCTTGAACGGGGACGCAGGCAACTATGGCTACACCTTC
>TRBJ1-5|many|-|TRBV6-1
CASRRDLGNQPQHF
TGTGCCAGCAGACGTGACCTGGGCAATCAGCCCCAGCATTTT
>TRBJ1-5|few|TRBD1|TRBV12-3/TRBV12-4
CASSSGTGSPEPQHF
TGTGCCAGCAGTTCCGGGACAGGGAGTCCAGAGCCCCAGCATTTT
>TRBJ1-5|-|-|TRBV7-2
CASQRTASQPQHF
TGTGCCAGCCAGCGGACCGCCAGTCAGCCCCAGCATTTT
>TRBJ2-5|few|-|TRBV20-1
CSARDFRRGETQYF
TGCAGTGCTAGAGATTTCAGACGGGGGGAGACCCAGTACTTC
>TRBJ2-2|-|TRBD1|TRBV28
CASTRSGTGGTGELFF
TGTGCCAGCACCCGATCCGGGACAGGGGGAACCGGGGAGCTGTTTTTT
>TRBJ2-1|-|-|TRBV29-1
CSVEDGSASSYNEQFF
TGCAGCGTTGAAGATGGCTCTGCCAGCTCCTACAATGAGCAGTTCTTC
>TRBJ2-3|-|-|TRBV7-9
CASSFPRQENTDTQYF
TGTGCCAGCAGCTTTCCACGCCAGGAAAACACAGATACGCAGTATTTT
>TRBJ2-7|-|-|TRBV7-2
CASSLVGISYEQYF
TGTGCCAGCAGCTTAGTTGGTATCTCCTACGAGCAGTACTTC
>TRBJ1-5|few|-|TRBV10-3
CAIGERGNNQPQHF
TGTGCCATCGGGGAGAGAGGCAACAATCAGCCCCAGCATTTT
>TRBJ2-3|-|-|TRBV7-2
CASSPIISNTDTQYF
TGTGCCAGCAGCCCTATCATTTCTAACACAGATACGCAGTATTTT
>TRBJ1-1|few|-|TRBV20-1
CSARLPFPGRMNTEAFF
TGCAGTGCTAGATTACCTTTTCCGGGTCGCATGAACACTGAAGCTTTCTTT
>TRBJ2-7|-|-|TRBV6-1
CASSEVNRVSYEQYF
TGTGCCAGCAGTGAAGTGAACAGGGTCTCCTACGAGCAGTACTTC
>TRBJ2-7|few|TRBD1|TRBV7-9
CASSMTGPYEQYF
TGTGCCAGCAGCATGACAGGGCCCTACGAGCAGTACTTC
>TRBJ2-1|few|TRBD2|TRBV6-1
CASSRYASGIYNEQFF
TGTGCCAGCAGTCGCTATGCTAGCGGAATTTACAATGAGCAGTTCTTC
>TRBJ1-1|-|-|TRBV29-1
CSLGHMNTEAFF
TGCAGCTTGGGCCATATGAACACTGAAGCTTTCTTT
>TRBJ2-7|many|-|TRBV20-1
CSASPTDYVEQYF
TGCAGTGCTAGTCCAACGGACTACGTAGAGCAGTACTTC
>TRBJ1-1|few|TRBD1|TRBV5-1
CASSRDRMNSEAFF
TGCGCCAGCAGCCGGGACAGGATGAATTCTGAAGCTTTCTTT
>TRBJ2-5|many|-|TRBV7-2
CASTREAGGSETQYF
TGTGCCAGCACCCGGGAAGCAGGGGGGTCAGAGACCCAGTACTTC
>TRBJ2-1|once|-|TRBV11-2
CASSLAGRRGEQFF
TGTGCCAGCAGCTTAGCGGGACGAAGGGGTGAGCAGTTCTTC
>TRBJ2-1|few|-|TRBV5-1
CASSLRAPPSNEQFF
TGCGCCAGCAGCTTAAGAGCCCCCCCGAGCAATGAGCAGTTCTTC